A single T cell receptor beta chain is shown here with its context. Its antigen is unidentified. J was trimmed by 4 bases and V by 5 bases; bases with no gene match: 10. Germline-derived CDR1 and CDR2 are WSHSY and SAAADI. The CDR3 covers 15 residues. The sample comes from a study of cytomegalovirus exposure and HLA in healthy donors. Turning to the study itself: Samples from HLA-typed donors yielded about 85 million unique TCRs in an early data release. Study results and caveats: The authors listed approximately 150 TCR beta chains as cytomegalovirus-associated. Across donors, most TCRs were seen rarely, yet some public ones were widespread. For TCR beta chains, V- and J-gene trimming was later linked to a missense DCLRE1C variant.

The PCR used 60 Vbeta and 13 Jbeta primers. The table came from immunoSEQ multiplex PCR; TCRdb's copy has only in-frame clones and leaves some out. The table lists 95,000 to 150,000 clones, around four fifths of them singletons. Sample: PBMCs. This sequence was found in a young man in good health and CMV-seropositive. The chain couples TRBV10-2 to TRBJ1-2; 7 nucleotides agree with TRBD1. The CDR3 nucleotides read TGCGCCAGCAGTCAAAAGGGGGCGCATATCTATGGCTACACCTTC. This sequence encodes CASSQKGAHIYGYTF.